Presented here are 14 T cell receptor beta chains from one specimen sequenced in a study of blood T cells in healthy people across ages. For the second PCR, which ran for about 7 to 11 cycles, a sample-barcoded 5' primer and a J-beta primer mix were used. From the 5' RACE reads, TCRdb called clonotypes with MiXCR, one entry per CDR3 protein. Among about a million distinct CDR3 sequences listed, around two fifths were seen once. Sequences were obtained from blood. The source of these receptors is a man aged 18 to 29 in good health.

J is TRBJ1-1 and V is TRBV5-1, with a possible D match to TRBD1 (5 bases). Germline CDR1 SGHRS, CDR2 YFSETQ. The CDR3 sequence is 14 residues long. Trimming stripped 2 bases from V and 3 bases from J, with 11 bases between. Here the CDR3 DNA reads TGCGCCAGCAGCTTTGCAGGGTCGTACACTGAAGCTTTCTTT. It translates to CASSFAGSYTEAFF.

This clonotype was seen a handful of times. The CDR3 nucleotides read TGTGCCAGCAGTTACCGGGGGGGGAGCTCCTACGAGCAGTACTTC. It specifies CASSYRGGSSYEQYF. The V gene is TRBV12-3 or TRBV12-4, the J gene TRBJ2-7; 8 bases match TRBD2. V lost 4 bases, J lost 0 bases, and 5 bases stayed unmatched. The CDR3 is 15 residues long.

In this sample, this clonotype turned up a few times. The chain combines TRBV20-1 with TRBJ2-1; 10 nucleotides match TRBD2. Germline CDR1 is DFQATT and CDR2 is SNEGSKA (reference sequence). The V and J ends lost 5 bases and 6 bases, in that order; junction bases with no gene match: 7. This CDR3 spans 14 amino acids. The CDR3 reads CSAYKRGGTNEQFF. The CDR3 DNA follows: TGCAGTGCTTATAAGCGGGGGGGCACCAATGAGCAGTTCTTC.

A few counts support this clonotype. The chain carries TRBV9 and TRBJ2-7, with D perhaps TRBD1 or TRBD2 (5 bases each). V was clipped by 0 bases and J by 4 bases, with 11 bases between them. The V gene's germline CDR1 is SGDLS and CDR2 YYNGEE. The CDR3 runs to 14 residues. CDR3: CASSVGEEGYEQYF. The CDR3 DNA is TGTGCCAGCAGCGTAGGAGAAGAGGGGTACGAGCAGTACTTC. The entire variable domain, with the rest obtained from reference TRBV9 and TRBJ2-7, is as follows: DSGVTQTPKHLITATGQRVTLRCSPRSGDLSVYWYQQSLDQGLQFLIQYYNGEERAKGNILERFSAQQFPDLHSELNLSSLELGDSALYFCASSVGEEGYEQYFGPGTRLTVT.

This clonotype turned up a few times. J is TRBJ1-1 and V is TRBV29-1; tentative D call: TRBD1 (6 bases). In germline, CDR1 is SQVTM, CDR2 ANQGSEA. The CDR3 contains 16 residues. Trimming shortened V by 4 bases and J by 3 bases, and 21 bases separated the two germline ends. CDR3 protein: CSVARRDTRRDTEAFF. CDR3 coding DNA: TGCAGCGTTGCCCGCCGGGACACCCGAAGGGACACTGAAGCTTTCTTT.

This clonotype was seen only a few times. The chain couples TRBV4-3 to TRBJ1-5; the D gene is possibly TRBD1 (6 bases). Per germline, CDR1 LGHNA and CDR2 YSLEER. CDR3 size: 14 residues. Trimming took off 0 bases at V and 6 bases at J, with 9 bases between the two ends. CDR3 loop: CASSQESGAQPQHF. The CDR3 DNA is TGCGCCAGCAGCCAAGAGTCGGGGGCTCAGCCCCAGCATTTT.

The chain uses TRBV7-2 and TRBJ1-2; tentatively, D is TRBD1 (5 bases). There are 14 residues in the CDR3. CDR1 is SGHTA, CDR2 FQGNSA, per germline. V was cut by 5 bases and J by 7 bases, with 17 bases left in between. CDR3 sequence reads: CASSPQSGASGYTF. CDR3 nucleotides: TGTGCCAGCAGCCCCCAATCTGGGGCAAGTGGCTACACCTTC.

The chain is built from TRBV7-2 and TRBJ2-5; the D gene could be TRBD1 or TRBD2 (5 bases each). Germline CDR1 SGHTA, CDR2 FQGNSA. This CDR3 is built from 13 residues. V was shortened by 4 bases and J by 6 bases, with 12 bases between the two germline ends. DNA for the CDR3: TGTGCCAGCAGCTCCTCGTTGGGACAGACCCAGTACTTC. This encodes CASSSSLGQTQYF.

This clonotype was observed a handful of times. The V call is TRBV18, the J call TRBJ1-1; the D gene is possibly TRBD1 (6 bases). This CDR3 contains 16 residues. The V and J ends lost 3 bases and 5 bases respectively, with 19 bases between them. Germline V CDR1 and CDR2: KGHSH, LQKENI. The CDR3 here is CASSPRTGPDGTEAFF. The CDR3 DNA is TGTGCCAGCTCACCCCGTACAGGGCCCGATGGGACTGAAGCTTTCTTT.

This clonotype was observed a few times. The rearrangement uses TRBV9 and TRBJ2-1; 8 nucleotides match TRBD1. The CDR3 contains 14 residues. Germline-derived CDR1 and CDR2 are SGDLS and YYNGEE. With 4 bases clipped from V and 10 bases from J, the junction kept 10 bases outside the gene matches. Here the CDR3 reads CASSSHTTGDEQFF. The CDR3 DNA reads TGTGCCAGCAGCTCTCATACGACAGGGGACGAGCAGTTCTTC.

This clonotype was seen a few times. The chain links TRBV10-3 to TRBJ2-7; 7 bases map to TRBD1. The V segment lost 0 bases and the J segment 2 bases; nucleotides outside the gene matches: 7. CDR1 and CDR2 from the germline V gene are ENHRY and SYGVKD. The CDR3 has 16 residues. For the CDR3, the DNA is TGTGCCATCAGTGAGTCCTTCGGGCAGGGGGCCTACGAGCAGTACTTC. It yields the protein CAISESFGQGAYEQYF.

The rearrangement uses TRBV7-9 and TRBJ2-1; D is possibly TRBD1 (6 bases). Trimming shortened V by 5 bases and J by 13 bases, and 21 bases separated the two germline ends. Germline V gene sequence: CDR1 SEHNR, CDR2 FQNEAQ (reference sequence). The CDR3 runs 14 residues. CDR3 DNA: TGTGCCAGCAGCATCCTCCGGGACAAAGAGACCCAGTTCTTC. Its protein product is CASSILRDKETQFF.

This chain joins TRBV7-9 and TRBJ1-5, with 9 bases aligning to TRBD1. The J segment lost 4 bases and the V segment lost 0 bases, leaving 7 bases of the junction unmatched. The CDR3 extends over 17 amino acids. Germline values: CDR1 SEHNR, CDR2 FQNEAQ (reference sequence). The CDR3 region is CASSLAREQGANQPQHF. The CDR3 bases are TGTGCCAGCAGCTTAGCGCGGGAACAGGGGGCAAATCAGCCCCAGCATTTT. Variable domain in full (rest from reference TRBV7-9 and TRBJ1-5): DTGVSQNPRHKITKRGQNVTFRCDPISEHNRLYWYRQTLGQGPEFLTYFQNEAQLEKSRLLSDRFSAERPKGSFSTLEIQRTEQGDSAMYLCASSLAREQGANQPQHFGDGTRLSIL.

This clonotype appeared a few times. The chain uses TRBV2 and TRBJ2-1; D ambiguous. This CDR3 comprises 13 residues. V lost 9 bases and J lost 13, with 22 bases in between. Germline lookup yields CDR1 SNHLY and CDR2 FYNNEI. CDR3 region: CASKDDLLETQFF. The CDR3 DNA reads TGTGCCAGTAAGGATGACCTTTTGGAGACCCAGTTCTTC. Drawing the rest from reference TRBV2 and TRBJ2-1, the complete variable domain is EPEVTQTPSHQVTQMGQEVILRCVPISNHLYFYWYRQILGQKVEFLVSFYNNEISEKSEIFDDQFSVERPDGSNFTLKIRSTKLEDSAMYFCASKDDLLETQFFGPGTRLTVL.